This T cell receptor (beta chain) was observed in a study of blood T cell repertoires in COVID-19. Turning to the study itself: Samples taken during acute and convalescent COVID-19 were collected in the United States, Italy and Spain.

TCRdb's table, derived via immunoSEQ multiplex PCR, lists solely in-frame clones and lacks some. The sample contains 200,000 to 250,000 clones, more than 70% of which appear only once. The CDR3 is made up of 16 amino acids. The ends lost 8 bases at V and 0 bases at J; junction bases unmatched: 10. Looked up from germline, CDR1 is LNHNV and CDR2 is YYDKDF (reference sequence). This sequence was found in a human donor in a cohort sampled during active COVID-19. The rearrangement uses TRBV15 and TRBJ2-3, with 8 bases identical to TRBD2. Sequencing used peripheral blood. The CDR3 DNA reads TGTGCCACCGGGGCGCATAGCGGGGCTAGCACAGATACGCAGTATTTT. This gives the protein CATGAHSGASTDTQYF. The variable domain in full, with the rest retrieved from reference TRBV15 and TRBJ2-3, is DAMVIQNPRYQVTQFGKPVTLSCSQTLNHNVMYWYQQKSSQAPKLLFHYYDKDFNNEADTPDNFQSRRPNTSFCFLDIRSPGLGDTAMYLCATGAHSGASTDTQYFGPGTRLTVL.